The clone carrying this T cell receptor (beta chain) occurred a few times. Its matching antigen is unknown. This sample includes further DNA sequences coding for the same CDR3. This record comes from a study of cytomegalovirus exposure and HLA in healthy donors. General observations from the study: Several of the most significant clusters were apparently associated with common viral pathogens in a later analysis.

The PCR contained 60 Vbeta and 13 Jbeta primers. Assay: immunoSEQ multiplex PCR; the TCRdb copy retains only in-frame clones and omits some. The data show some 150,000 clones, approximately 80% seen once. Germline V CDR1 and CDR2: MNHEY, SMNVEV (reference sequence). The CDR3 consists of 15 residues. With 1 base clipped from V and 7 bases from J, the junction kept 8 bases outside the gene matches. V and J are TRBV27 and TRBJ1-2; 8 bases agree with TRBD1. This clonotype originated in a woman aged 40 to 50 in good health and CMV-seropositive. Sequenced input: PBMCs. CDR3 sequence (DNA): TGTGCCAGCAGTTTATACCGGACAGGGTGGGTTGGCTACACCTTC. Translated, it gives CASSLYRTGWVGYTF.